This is a list of T cell receptor beta chains from one sample in a study of shared clonotypes between healthy human individuals. Data came from immunoSEQ multiplex PCR; TCRdb stores just in-frame clones and leaves some out. This table has more than 200,000 clones, about 65% appearing once. What was sequenced was memory CD4+ T cells sorted from blood. The receptors shown here come from a man aged 25-40 years in good health. Each CDR3 is given with its conserved first and last residue. Fields, in order: J gene, D gene, V gene, clone size, CDR3 DNA, CDR3 protein. A D gene is named only where the DNA matches it firmly. A clone size is listed for some rows: how often the clone was seen (once, few, many), or a class if it is expanded.

j_call: TRBJ1-2
d_call: TRBD1
v_call: TRBV18
clone_size: NA
cdr3_nt: TGTGCCAGCTCACCCGGACAGGGGGCCGGCTATGGCTACACCTTC
cdr3_aa: CASSPGQGAGYGYTF

j_call: TRBJ1-2
d_call: NA
v_call: TRBV5-6
clone_size: NA
cdr3_nt: TGTGCCAGCGGACCCCGGACACCTTCTAACTATGGCTACACCTTC
cdr3_aa: CASGPRTPSNYGYTF

j_call: TRBJ2-1
d_call: TRBD2
v_call: TRBV5-1
clone_size: NA
cdr3_nt: TGCGCCAGCAGCTTATTAGCGGGCAATGAGCAGTTCTTC
cdr3_aa: CASSLLAGNEQFF

j_call: TRBJ2-1
d_call: NA
v_call: TRBV5-6
clone_size: NA
cdr3_nt: TGTGCCAGCAGCTGGAGGTCCAATGAGCAGTTCTTC
cdr3_aa: CASSWRSNEQFF

j_call: TRBJ2-1
d_call: NA
v_call: TRBV5-4
clone_size: NA
cdr3_nt: TGTGCCAGCAGCTTGGGGGGAGTCCCTGTCTACAATGAGCAGTTCTTC
cdr3_aa: CASSLGGVPVYNEQFF

j_call: TRBJ1-4
d_call: NA
v_call: TRBV7-8
clone_size: few
cdr3_nt: TGTGCCAGCCGACGGGGTTCAACTAATGAAAAACTGTTTTTT
cdr3_aa: CASRRGSTNEKLFF

j_call: TRBJ2-7
d_call: TRBD2
v_call: TRBV4-3
clone_size: NA
cdr3_nt: TGCGCCAGCAGCCAAGAGTGGCCAGCGGGAGTTCACGAGCAGTACTTC
cdr3_aa: CASSQEWPAGVHEQYF

j_call: TRBJ2-5
d_call: NA
v_call: TRBV5-1
clone_size: few
cdr3_nt: TGCGCCAGCAGCTTGGTAGGAGAGACCCAGTACTTC
cdr3_aa: CASSLVGETQYF

j_call: TRBJ2-7
d_call: NA
v_call: TRBV19
clone_size: NA
cdr3_nt: TGTGCCAGTAGTAGGGCAGGGGAAACCTACGAGCAGTACTTC
cdr3_aa: CASSRAGETYEQYF

j_call: TRBJ2-1
d_call: TRBD2
v_call: TRBV11-3
clone_size: once
cdr3_nt: TGTGCCAGCAGCACTATCGCGCGGGAGGGTCATGAGCAGTTCTTC
cdr3_aa: CASSTIAREGHEQFF

j_call: TRBJ1-3
d_call: TRBD1
v_call: TRBV5-4
clone_size: NA
cdr3_nt: TGTGCCAGCAGCTTGGACAGGGGAGTCTCTGGAAACACCATATATTTT
cdr3_aa: CASSLDRGVSGNTIYF

j_call: TRBJ2-1
d_call: TRBD1
v_call: TRBV30
clone_size: NA
cdr3_nt: TGTGCCTGGAGAACAGGGGGTTTCTACAATGAGCAGTTCTTC
cdr3_aa: CAWRTGGFYNEQFF

j_call: TRBJ1-2
d_call: NA
v_call: TRBV29-1
clone_size: once
cdr3_nt: TGCAGCGTTTCTTTGTCAGGGCGAGGGGGCTACACCTTC
cdr3_aa: CSVSLSGRGGYTF

j_call: TRBJ2-3
d_call: TRBD2
v_call: TRBV9
clone_size: NA
cdr3_nt: TGTGCCAGCAGCGTCCTAGCGGGCCGCACAGATACGCAGTATTTT
cdr3_aa: CASSVLAGRTDTQYF

j_call: TRBJ1-2
d_call: NA
v_call: TRBV9
clone_size: NA
cdr3_nt: TGTGCCAGCACCCGCCTTGGTGCCAGAGGCTACACCTTC
cdr3_aa: CASTRLGARGYTF

j_call: TRBJ2-7
d_call: NA
v_call: TRBV20-1
clone_size: NA
cdr3_nt: TGCAGTGCACAACACCACGAGCAGTACTTC
cdr3_aa: CSAQHHEQYF

j_call: TRBJ2-7
d_call: TRBD1
v_call: TRBV7-3
clone_size: few
cdr3_nt: TGTGCCAGCAGCTTATCCAGGACAGGCGAGCAGTACTTC
cdr3_aa: CASSLSRTGEQYF

j_call: TRBJ2-7
d_call: NA
v_call: TRBV23-1
clone_size: NA
cdr3_nt: TGCGCCAGCAGTGAACTCTCCTACGAGCAGTACTTC
cdr3_aa: CASSELSYEQYF

j_call: TRBJ2-5
d_call: NA
v_call: TRBV27
clone_size: NA
cdr3_nt: TGTGCCAGCAGTTTATGGGCGGGGCAAGAGACCCAGTACTTC
cdr3_aa: CASSLWAGQETQYF

j_call: TRBJ2-7
d_call: TRBD1
v_call: TRBV7-2
clone_size: NA
cdr3_nt: TGTGCCAGCAGCAGGACAGGGGGACCCTACGAGCAGTACTTC
cdr3_aa: CASSRTGGPYEQYF

j_call: TRBJ1-3
d_call: NA
v_call: TRBV7-2
clone_size: NA
cdr3_nt: TGTGCCAGCAGCTTAATGGGAACTGGAAACACCATATATTTT
cdr3_aa: CASSLMGTGNTIYF

j_call: TRBJ2-2
d_call: TRBD2
v_call: TRBV27
clone_size: NA
cdr3_nt: TGTGCCAGCTCCCGGACTAGCTGGAACACCGGGGAGCTGTTTTTT
cdr3_aa: CASSRTSWNTGELFF

j_call: TRBJ2-7
d_call: TRBD2
v_call: TRBV5-6
clone_size: NA
cdr3_nt: TGTGCCAGCAGCTTCACTAGCGGGAGGGTCCTCGAGCAGTACTTC
cdr3_aa: CASSFTSGRVLEQYF

j_call: TRBJ1-5
d_call: NA
v_call: TRBV2
clone_size: NA
cdr3_nt: TGTGCCAGCAGCCCCCTAGGGGGTTCGAATCAGCCCCAGCATTTT
cdr3_aa: CASSPLGGSNQPQHF

j_call: TRBJ2-3
d_call: TRBD2
v_call: TRBV11-3
clone_size: NA
cdr3_nt: TGTGCCAGCAGCTTAGGGTCGGGGACTAGCGCTATCGATACGCAGTATTTT
cdr3_aa: CASSLGSGTSAIDTQYF

j_call: TRBJ2-1
d_call: TRBD2
v_call: TRBV9
clone_size: NA
cdr3_nt: TGTGCCAGCAGCGTAGGGACTAGCGGGAACAGTGAGCAGTTCTTC
cdr3_aa: CASSVGTSGNSEQFF

j_call: TRBJ2-2
d_call: NA
v_call: TRBV7-9
clone_size: NA
cdr3_nt: TGTGCCAGCAGCTTACAGGGTAACACCGGGGAGCTGTTTTTT
cdr3_aa: CASSLQGNTGELFF

j_call: TRBJ2-3
d_call: NA
v_call: TRBV7-2
clone_size: once
cdr3_nt: TGTGCCAGCAGCCTAAAGACAGATACGCAGTATTTT
cdr3_aa: CASSLKTDTQYF

j_call: TRBJ2-5
d_call: NA
v_call: TRBV18
clone_size: NA
cdr3_nt: TGTGCCAGCTCCCGGACATCTGATGAGGAGACCCAGTACTTC
cdr3_aa: CASSRTSDEETQYF

j_call: TRBJ2-5
d_call: NA
v_call: TRBV21-1
clone_size: NA
cdr3_nt: TGTGCCAGCAGTTGGCTAGCGGGAGTTCAAGAGACCCAGTACTTC
cdr3_aa: CASSWLAGVQETQYF

j_call: TRBJ2-7
d_call: NA
v_call: TRBV15
clone_size: NA
cdr3_nt: TGTGCCACCAGCAGAGAACAGGGAGGTTACGAGCAGTACTTC
cdr3_aa: CATSREQGGYEQYF

j_call: TRBJ1-1
d_call: NA
v_call: TRBV27
clone_size: NA
cdr3_nt: TGTGCCAGCAGTGGTTGGGCTGAAGCTTTCTTT
cdr3_aa: CASSGWAEAFF